The source of this T cell receptor (beta chain) is a study of molecular identifiers for immune sequencing clone quantification. The sample holds many counts of this clonotype. Germline assignment: CDR1 MNHEY and CDR2 SVGEGT. V was cut by 2 bases and J by 3 bases, with 26 bases left in between. This CDR3 spans 20 amino acids. TCRdb called the PCR reads again in MiXCR, with one record for every CDR3 protein. The sample lists under 800,000 distinct CDR3 sequences; 25% were seen once. This sequence joins TRBV6-2 or TRBV6-3 and TRBJ1-5; D is unresolved. This sequence was found in a human donor in good health. Some libraries in this study had Jurkat cell RNA spiked in. The specimen sequenced was naive CD8+ T cells from blood, with Jurkat cell RNA spiked in. As to subset: FACS-sorted CD8+CD4-CCR7+CD45RA+ naive T cells. The DNA of the CDR3 is TGTGCCAGCAGTTACCCGGCGGAGGCGTCCATATCAATACCCAATCAGCCCCAGCATTTT. It specifies CASSYPAEASISIPNQPQHF.